Each of the 3 T cell receptor beta chains below was sequenced from the same sample in a study of a mutant IDH1 vaccine in newly diagnosed glioma. Sequencing was performed with immunoSEQ multiplex PCR; in TCRdb, only in-frame clones are kept and a portion is missing. The sample consists of about 56,000 clones, 80% to 90% of them appearing once. Time point of the sample: week 23, last vaccination. Every vaccination contained 300 ug of the mutant IDH1 20-mer peptide and was paired with topical imiquimod. These receptors have no identified antigens. The sequenced sample was PBMCs, obtained from a glioma patient whose treatment included an IDH1 peptide vaccine. The receptors derive from a man aged 35-49 years with glioma.

The genes are TRBV20-1 and TRBJ1-2; TRBD1 agrees at 7 bases. The CDR3 is made up of 11 amino acids. V lost 6 bases to trimming and J lost 3 bases; unmatched junction nucleotides: 1. Per the germline V gene, CDR1 is DFQATT and CDR2 is SNEGSKA (reference sequence). CDR3 region: CSATGDYGYTF. CDR3 DNA sequence: TGCAGTGCCACAGGGGACTATGGCTACACCTTC.

CDR3 nucleotides: TGTGCCAGCAGTTATGAGTATAGCAATCAGCCCCAGCATTTT. Translating gives CASSYEYSNQPQHF. J is TRBJ1-5 and V is TRBV6-5, with D uncertain. CDR3 length: 14 residues. V was cut by 3 bases and J by 0 bases, with 6 bases left in between. Germline V lookup: CDR1 MNHEY, CDR2 SVGAGI.

The V and J genes are TRBV7-2 and TRBJ2-6, with 7 positions matching TRBD1. The V and J ends lost 6 bases and 1 base, in that order; junction bases with no gene match: 3. Germline V gene sequence: CDR1 SGHTA, CDR2 FQGNSA. CDR3 length equals 15 residues. In nucleotides, the CDR3 is TGTGCCAGCAGTTTGACAGGGTCTGGGGCCAACGTCCTGACTTTC. This encodes CASSLTGSGANVLTF. The full variable domain, its missing parts supplied by reference TRBV7-2 and TRBJ2-6, is GAGVSQSPSNKVTEKGKDVELRCDPISGHTALYWYRQSLGQGLEFLIYFQGNSAPDKSGLPSDRFSAERTGGSVSTLTIQRTQQEDSAVYLCASSLTGSGANVLTFGAGSRLTVL.